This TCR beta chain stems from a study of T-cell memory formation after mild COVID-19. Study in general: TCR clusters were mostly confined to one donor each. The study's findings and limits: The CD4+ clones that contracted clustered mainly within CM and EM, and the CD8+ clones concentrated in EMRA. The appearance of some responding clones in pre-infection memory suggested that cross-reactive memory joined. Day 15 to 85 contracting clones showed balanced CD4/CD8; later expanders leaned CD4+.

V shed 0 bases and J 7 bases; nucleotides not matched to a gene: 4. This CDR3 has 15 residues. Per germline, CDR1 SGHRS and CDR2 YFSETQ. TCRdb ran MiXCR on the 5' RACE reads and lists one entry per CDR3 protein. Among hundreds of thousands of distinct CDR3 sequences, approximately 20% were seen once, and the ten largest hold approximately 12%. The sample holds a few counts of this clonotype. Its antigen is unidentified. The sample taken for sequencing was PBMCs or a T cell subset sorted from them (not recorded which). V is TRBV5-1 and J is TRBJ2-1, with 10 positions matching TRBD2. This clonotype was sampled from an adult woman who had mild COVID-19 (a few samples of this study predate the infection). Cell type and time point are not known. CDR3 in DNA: TGCGCCAGCAGCTTGGTGGTAGCGGGGGGTAATGAGCAGTTCTTC. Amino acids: CASSLVVAGGNEQFF.